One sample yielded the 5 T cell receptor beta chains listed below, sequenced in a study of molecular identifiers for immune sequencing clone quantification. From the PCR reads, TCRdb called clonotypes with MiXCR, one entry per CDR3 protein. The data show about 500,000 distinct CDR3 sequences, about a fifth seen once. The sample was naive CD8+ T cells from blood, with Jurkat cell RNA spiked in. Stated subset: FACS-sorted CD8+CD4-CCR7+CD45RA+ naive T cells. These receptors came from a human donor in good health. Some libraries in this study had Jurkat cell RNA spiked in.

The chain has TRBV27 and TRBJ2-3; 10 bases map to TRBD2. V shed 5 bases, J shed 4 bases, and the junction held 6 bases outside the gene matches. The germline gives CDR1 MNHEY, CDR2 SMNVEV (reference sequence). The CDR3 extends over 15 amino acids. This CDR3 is CASSRAGGMPDTQYF. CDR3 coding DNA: TGTGCCAGCAGTCGAGCGGGGGGGATGCCAGATACGCAGTATTTT.

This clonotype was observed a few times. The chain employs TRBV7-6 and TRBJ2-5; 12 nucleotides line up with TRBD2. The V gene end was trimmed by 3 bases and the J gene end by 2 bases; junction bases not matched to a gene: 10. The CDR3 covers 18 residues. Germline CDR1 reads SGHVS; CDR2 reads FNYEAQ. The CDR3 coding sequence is TGTGCCAGCAGCTTTCTAGCGGGGGGGCTCGTAGGGCAAGAGACCCAGTACTTC. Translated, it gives CASSFLAGGLVGQETQYF.

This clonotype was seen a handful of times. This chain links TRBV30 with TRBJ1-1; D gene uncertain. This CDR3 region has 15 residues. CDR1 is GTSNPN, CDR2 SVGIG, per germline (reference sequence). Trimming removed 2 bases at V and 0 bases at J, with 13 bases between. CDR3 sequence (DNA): TGTGCCTGGAGTCCCATAGACACCATGAACACTGAAGCTTTCTTT. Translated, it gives CAWSPIDTMNTEAFF.

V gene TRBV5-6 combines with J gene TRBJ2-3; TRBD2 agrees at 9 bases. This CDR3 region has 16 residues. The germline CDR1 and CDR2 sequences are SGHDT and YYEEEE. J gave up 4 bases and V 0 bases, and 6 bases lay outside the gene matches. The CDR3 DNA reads TGTGCCAGCAGCTTGGGTAGCGGGAGTGGCCCAGATACGCAGTATTTT. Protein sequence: CASSLGSGSGPDTQYF.

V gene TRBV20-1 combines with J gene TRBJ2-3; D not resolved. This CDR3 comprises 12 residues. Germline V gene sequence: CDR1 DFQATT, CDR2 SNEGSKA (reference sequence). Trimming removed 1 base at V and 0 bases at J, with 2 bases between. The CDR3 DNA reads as TGCAGTGCTAGAGGCAGCACAGATACGCAGTATTTT. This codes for CSARGSTDTQYF.